The following is a T cell receptor (beta chain) sequence with its context. Its antigen is currently unknown. Germline assignment: CDR1 SQVTM and CDR2 ANQGSEA. The CDR3 extends over 14 amino acids. V lost 5 bases and J lost 4; bases outside the gene matches: 7. Data came from immunoSEQ multiplex PCR; TCRdb stores just in-frame clones and leaves some out. The sample includes approximately 50,000 clones, around 85% of them seen just once. This sample is part of a study of T cell responses to AZD1222 COVID-19 vaccine. Study-level results: CD4 TCRs linked to vaccination spanned spike, dominating at 160-218 and 743-854.

The rearrangement links TRBV29-1 to TRBJ1-5; 8 bases map to TRBD1. Source: peripheral blood, taken on day 0 of MenACWY control vaccination. The sequence derives from an adult in good health. The CDR3 sequence: CSVRTGGGNQPQHF. The DNA for the CDR3 is TGCAGCGTTAGAACAGGGGGTGGTAATCAGCCCCAGCATTTT. Filled out from reference TRBV29-1 and TRBJ1-5, the complete variable domain reads SAVISQKPSRDICQRGTSLTIQCQVDSQVTMMFWYRQQPGQSLTLIATANQGSEATYESGFVIDKFPISRPNLTFSTLTVSNMSPEDSSIYLCSVRTGGGNQPQHFGDGTRLSIL.